The clone carrying this TCR beta chain has only one observation. The CDR3 length is 14 residues. The V end lost 5 bases, the J end lost 0 bases, and 8 bases lay between the germline ends. Germline loops: CDR1 LNHDA, CDR2 SQIVND (reference sequence). Using immunoSEQ multiplex PCR, the repertoire was profiled, and TCRdb retains in-frame clones only, with some absent. The profile shows 65,000 to 95,000 clones, 85% of them singletons. The sample comes from a study of blood T cell repertoires in COVID-19. This sequence originates from a man older than 75 with active or convalescent COVID-19. Sequencing was performed on peripheral blood. The J gene is TRBJ2-1, the V gene TRBV19, with D possibly matching TRBD2 (6 bases). This chain's CDR3 is CASSRGSSYNEQFF. CDR3 bases: TGTGCCAGTAGTCGGGGGAGCTCCTACAATGAGCAGTTCTTC. The whole variable domain, filled in from reference TRBV19 and TRBJ2-1, reads DGGITQSPKYLFRKEGQNVTLSCEQNLNHDAMYWYRQDPGQGLRLIYYSQIVNDFQKGDIAEGYSVSREKKESFPLTVTSAQKNPTAFYLCASSRGSSYNEQFFGPGTRLTVL.